The source of this T cell receptor (beta chain) is a study of blood T cell repertoires in COVID-19. Study-level background: Acute and convalescent COVID-19 samples came from the United States, Italy and Spain. The cDNA or gDNA used as material had been derived from T cells, B-cell-depleted T cells, or PBMCs.

In the authors' workflow: It was from reference gene primer amplification that nucleated cell counts were estimated. Assay: immunoSEQ multiplex PCR; the TCRdb copy retains only in-frame clones and omits some. The D gene and trimming were derived from the DNA, and the V and J assignments and clone size from that table. The table lists approximately 90,000 clones, about nine tenths of them singletons, with under 0.6% in the top ten. Germline CDR1 reads MNHEY; CDR2 reads SMNVEV (reference sequence). This CDR3 region has 16 residues. With 3 bases removed from V and 0 bases from J, the gap between germline ends came to 12 bases.

The clonotype was recovered from a man aged 55-75 years with acute or convalescent COVID-19. The V and J genes are TRBV27 and TRBJ1-5; D not resolved. The sequenced material came from peripheral blood. The CDR3 region is CASSFKGAYSNQPQHF. The CDR3 DNA reads TGTGCCAGCAGTTTCAAGGGAGCTTATAGCAATCAGCCCCAGCATTTT.